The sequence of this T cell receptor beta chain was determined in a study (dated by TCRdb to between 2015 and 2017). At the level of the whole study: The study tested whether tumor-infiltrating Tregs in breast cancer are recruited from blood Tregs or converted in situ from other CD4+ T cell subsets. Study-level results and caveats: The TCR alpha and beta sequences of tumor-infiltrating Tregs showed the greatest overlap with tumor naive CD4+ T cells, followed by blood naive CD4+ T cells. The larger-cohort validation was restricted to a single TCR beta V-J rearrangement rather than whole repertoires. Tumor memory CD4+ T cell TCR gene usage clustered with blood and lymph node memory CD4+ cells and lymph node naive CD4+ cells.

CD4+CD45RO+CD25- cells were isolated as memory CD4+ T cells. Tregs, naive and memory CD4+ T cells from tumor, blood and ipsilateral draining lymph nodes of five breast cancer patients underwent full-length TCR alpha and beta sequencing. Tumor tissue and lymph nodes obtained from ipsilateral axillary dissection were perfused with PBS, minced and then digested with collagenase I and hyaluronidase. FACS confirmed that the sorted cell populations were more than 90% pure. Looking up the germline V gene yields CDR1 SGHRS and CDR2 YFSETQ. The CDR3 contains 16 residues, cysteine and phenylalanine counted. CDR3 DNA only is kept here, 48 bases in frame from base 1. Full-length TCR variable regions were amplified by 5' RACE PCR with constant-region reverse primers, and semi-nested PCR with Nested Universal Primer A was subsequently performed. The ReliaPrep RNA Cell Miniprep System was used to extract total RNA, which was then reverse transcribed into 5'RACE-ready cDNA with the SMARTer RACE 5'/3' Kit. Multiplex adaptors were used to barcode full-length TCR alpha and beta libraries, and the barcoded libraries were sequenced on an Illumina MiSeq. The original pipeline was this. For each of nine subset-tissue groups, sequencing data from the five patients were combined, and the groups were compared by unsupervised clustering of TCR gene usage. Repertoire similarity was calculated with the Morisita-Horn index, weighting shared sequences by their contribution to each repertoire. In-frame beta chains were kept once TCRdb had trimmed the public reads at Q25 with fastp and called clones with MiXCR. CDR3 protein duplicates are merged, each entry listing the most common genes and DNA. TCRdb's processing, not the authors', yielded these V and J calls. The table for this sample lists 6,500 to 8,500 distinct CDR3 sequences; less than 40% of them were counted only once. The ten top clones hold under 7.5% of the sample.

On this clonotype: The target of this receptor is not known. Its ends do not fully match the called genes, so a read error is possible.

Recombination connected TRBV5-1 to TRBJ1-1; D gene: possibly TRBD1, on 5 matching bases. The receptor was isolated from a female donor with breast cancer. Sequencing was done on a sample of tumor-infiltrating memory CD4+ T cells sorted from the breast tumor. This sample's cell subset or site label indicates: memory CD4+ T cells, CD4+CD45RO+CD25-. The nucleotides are TGCGCCAGCAGCCGGAACTCGGGGCAGGGAGGGACTGATGCTATCTTT. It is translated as CASSRNSGQGGTDAIF. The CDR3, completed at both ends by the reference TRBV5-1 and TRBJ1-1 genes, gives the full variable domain KAGVTQTPRYLIKTRGQQVTLSCSPISGHRSVSWYQQTPGQGLQFLFEYFSETQRNKGNFPGRFSGRQFSNSRSEMNVSTLELGDSALYLCASSRNSGQGGTDAIFGQGTRLTVV.